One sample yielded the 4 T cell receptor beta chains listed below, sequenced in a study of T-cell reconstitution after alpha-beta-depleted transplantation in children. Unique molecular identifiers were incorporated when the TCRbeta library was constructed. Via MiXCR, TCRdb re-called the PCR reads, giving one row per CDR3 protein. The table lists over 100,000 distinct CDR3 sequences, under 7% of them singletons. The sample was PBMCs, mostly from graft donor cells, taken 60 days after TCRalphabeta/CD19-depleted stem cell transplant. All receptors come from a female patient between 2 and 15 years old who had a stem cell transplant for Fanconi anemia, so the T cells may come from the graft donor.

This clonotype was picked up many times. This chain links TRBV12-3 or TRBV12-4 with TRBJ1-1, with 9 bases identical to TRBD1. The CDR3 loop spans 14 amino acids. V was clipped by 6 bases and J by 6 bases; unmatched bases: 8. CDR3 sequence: CASRVQGALAEAFF. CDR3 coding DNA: TGTGCCAGCAGGGTACAGGGGGCGTTGGCTGAAGCTTTCTTT.

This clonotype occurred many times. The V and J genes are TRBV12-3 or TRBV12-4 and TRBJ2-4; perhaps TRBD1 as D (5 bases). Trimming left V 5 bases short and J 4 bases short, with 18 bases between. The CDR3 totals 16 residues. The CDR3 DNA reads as TGTGCCAGCAGTCCCCTCCACCGGACACAGAAAAACATTCAGTACTTC. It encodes CASSPLHRTQKNIQYF.

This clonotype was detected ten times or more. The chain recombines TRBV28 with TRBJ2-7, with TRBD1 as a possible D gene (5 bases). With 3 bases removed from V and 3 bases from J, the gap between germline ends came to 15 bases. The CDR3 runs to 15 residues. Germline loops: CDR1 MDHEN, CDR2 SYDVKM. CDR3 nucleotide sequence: TGTGCCAGCAGTTTGGGCAGGGCAAGGGTCTACGAGCAGTACTTC. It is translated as CASSLGRARVYEQYF. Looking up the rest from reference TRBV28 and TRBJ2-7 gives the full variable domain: DVKVTQSSRYLVKRTGEKVFLECVQDMDHENMFWYRQDPGLGLRLIYFSYDVKMKEKGDIPEGYSVSREKKERFSLILESASTNQTSMYLCASSLGRARVYEQYFGPGTRLTVT.

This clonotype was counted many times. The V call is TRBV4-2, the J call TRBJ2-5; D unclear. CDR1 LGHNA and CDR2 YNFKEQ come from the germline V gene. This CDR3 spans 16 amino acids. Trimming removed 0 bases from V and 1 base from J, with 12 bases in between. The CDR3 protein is CASSQDRSRLQETQYF. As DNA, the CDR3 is TGTGCCAGCAGCCAAGATCGTTCGAGGCTCCAAGAGACCCAGTACTTC.